The 5 T cell receptor beta chains given below trace back to one sample, sequenced in a study of blood T cell repertoires in COVID-19. This table comes from immunoSEQ multiplex PCR, and its TCRdb copy is limited to in-frame clones, with some not included. Here the sample spans about 270,000 clones, 90% being singletons. Sequencing was carried out using PBMCs or T cells enriched from blood (not recorded which). The receptor set was obtained from a woman in her twenties or thirties with acute COVID-19.

This clone was counted between two and nine times. This sample includes further DNA sequences coding for the same CDR3. The V and J genes are TRBV19 and TRBJ2-1; TRBD2 matches 9 bases. Unmatched junction bases numbered 0, after V lost 3 bases and J lost 0 bases. This CDR3 is 15 amino acids long. Germline CDR1 reads LNHDA; CDR2 reads SQIVND (reference sequence). The CDR3 nucleotides are TGTGCCAGTAGTATTAGCGGGAGCTCCTACAATGAGCAGTTCTTC. Its translation is CASSISGSSYNEQFF. Looking up the rest from reference TRBV19 and TRBJ2-1 gives the full variable domain: DGGITQSPKYLFRKEGQNVTLSCEQNLNHDAMYWYRQDPGQGLRLIYYSQIVNDFQKGDIAEGYSVSREKKESFPLTVTSAQKNPTAFYLCASSISGSSYNEQFFGPGTRLTVL.

This chain connects TRBV7-8 to TRBJ2-5, with TRBD2 identical over 7 bases. J lost 1 base, V lost 7 bases, and 15 bases had no gene match. The CDR3 is 17 residues long. The germline V gene encodes CDR1 SGHVS and CDR2 FQNEAQ. CDR3 nucleotide sequence: TGTGCCAGCACTCGGGCGGGAGAAGTGTGGGGCCAAGAGACCCAGTACTTC. Translation gives CASTRAGEVWGQETQYF. The full variable domain, in which reference TRBV7-8 and TRBJ2-5 provide the parts outside the CDR3, is GAGVSQSPRYKVAKRGQDVALRCDPISGHVSLFWYQQALGQGPEFLTYFQNEAQLDKSGLPSDRFFAERPEGSVSTLKIQRTQQEDSAVYLCASTRAGEVWGQETQYFGPGTRLLVL.

The gene calls are TRBV9 and TRBJ2-1, with no clear D. CDR1 is SGDLS, CDR2 YYNGEE, per germline. The ends were cut back, 0 bases at V and 8 bases at J, with 15 bases in the middle. The CDR3 totals 15 residues. CDR3: CASSVGGATWDEQFF. The CDR3 DNA reads TGTGCCAGCAGCGTAGGCGGAGCCACCTGGGATGAGCAGTTCTTC. The variable domain in full, with the rest retrieved from reference TRBV9 and TRBJ2-1, is DSGVTQTPKHLITATGQRVTLRCSPRSGDLSVYWYQQSLDQGLQFLIQYYNGEERAKGNILERFSAQQFPDLHSELNLSSLELGDSALYFCASSVGGATWDEQFFGPGTRLTVL.

The V gene is TRBV7-2, the J gene TRBJ1-5, with a possible D match to TRBD1 (6 bases). This CDR3 comprises 16 residues. CDR1 is SGHTA, CDR2 FQGNSA, per germline. V was pared by 4 bases and J by 3 bases, with 16 bases between. This chain's CDR3 is CASSSMITGLNQPQHF. The CDR3 DNA follows: TGTGCCAGCAGCTCAATGATCACAGGGCTCAATCAGCCCCAGCATTTT. Filled out from reference TRBV7-2 and TRBJ1-5, the complete variable domain reads GAGVSQSPSNKVTEKGKDVELRCDPISGHTALYWYRQSLGQGLEFLIYFQGNSAPDKSGLPSDRFSAERTGGSVSTLTIQRTQQEDSAVYLCASSSMITGLNQPQHFGDGTRLSIL.

CDR3 DNA: TGTGCCAGCAGCTTAACGTCTAGCGGGAGGGTAGGCATGTTCTTC. It codes for CASSLTSSGRVGMFF. V and J are TRBV7-3 and TRBJ2-1; 12 bases are shared with TRBD2. V was clipped by 0 bases and J by 15 bases; unmatched bases: 9. The germline V gene has CDR1 SGHTA and CDR2 FQGTGA. This CDR3 is built from 15 residues.